The 21 T cell receptor beta chains presented below share a single source sample, sequenced in a study of human T cells and chemical hapten exposure. TCRdb used MiXCR to reprocess the RACE reads, holding one entry per CDR3 protein. The repertoire holds roughly 39,000 distinct CDR3 sequences, with about 13% as singletons. Time point in this sample: patch test 3, about 24 weeks after DPC sensitization. Treatment indicated: therapeutic diphenylcyclopropenone sensitization with weekly scalp DPC. Sequencing started from total RNA isolated from unfractionated whole blood. The material sequenced was whole blood, taken in connection with sensitization to the hapten diphenylcyclopropenone (DPC). The source is a woman aged 40 to 55 with alopecia areata. Some clones in this sample may be carry-over from other donors' samples.

The sample holds many counts of this clonotype. The V call is TRBV29-1, the J call TRBJ1-2; unclear D gene. Looked up from germline, CDR1 is SQVTM and CDR2 is ANQGSEA. Deletions cut 5 bases from V and 8 bases from J, with 12 bases between. The CDR3 loop spans 11 amino acids. The CDR3 DNA follows: TGCAGCGTTAAACGGGAGGAAGGCTACACCTTC. As protein: CSVKREEGYTF.

There are many counts of this clonotype. The gene calls are TRBV2 and TRBJ1-5, with no clear D. Germline CDR1 SNHLY, CDR2 FYNNEI. Between the trimmed V and J ends, which lost 6 bases and 0 bases, there was a span of 9 bases. There are 14 residues in the CDR3. The CDR3, as DNA: TGTGCCAGCAGCCCCGGCTTTAGCAATCAGCCCCAGCATTTT. Protein product: CASSPGFSNQPQHF.

This clonotype was seen only a few times. The chain links TRBV28 to TRBJ2-7; tentatively, D is TRBD1 (6 bases). The CDR3 loop spans 15 amino acids. Germline CDR1 is MDHEN and CDR2 is SYDVKM. V was shortened by 5 bases and J by 3 bases, with 17 bases between the two germline ends. The CDR3: CASSVHREKGYEQYF. The CDR3 nucleotides are TGTGCCAGCAGTGTCCACAGGGAAAAGGGCTACGAGCAGTACTTC.

Many counts were recorded for this clonotype. This chain links TRBV19 with TRBJ2-6; 8 bases are shared with TRBD1. The CDR3 spans 16 residues. Germline CDR1 and CDR2: LNHDA and SQIVND (reference sequence). The trim removed 5 bases at V and 2 bases at J, leaving 5 bases unmatched. The CDR3 DNA is TGTGCCAGTAGTGAACGCAGGGGGCCTGGGGCCAACGTCCTGACTTTC. Translation: CASSERRGPGANVLTF.

The chain joins TRBV28 to TRBJ1-5, with 7 bases that match TRBD1. CDR1 and CDR2 (germline): MDHEN, SYDVKM. The J segment lost 3 bases and the V segment lost 6 bases, leaving 11 bases of the junction unmatched. The CDR3 sequence is 16 residues long. The CDR3 protein is CASSPDRVGDNQPQHF. CDR3 in DNA: TGTGCCAGCAGCCCCGACAGGGTCGGGGACAATCAGCCCCAGCATTTT.

The gene calls are TRBV29-1 and TRBJ2-3, with no clear D. With 4 bases removed from V and 0 bases from J, the gap between germline ends came to 8 bases. This CDR3 contains 13 residues. Germline assignment: CDR1 SQVTM and CDR2 ANQGSEA. DNA of the CDR3: TGCAGCGTTGGGAAGATAAGCACAGATACGCAGTATTTT. Translation gives CSVGKISTDTQYF.

This clonotype was seen at least ten times. This sequence joins TRBV4-1 and TRBJ2-7; 8 nucleotides align to TRBD2. This CDR3 is built from 17 residues. Germline CDR1 MGHRA, CDR2 YSYEKL. Trimming cost V 1 base and J 4 bases; bases outside gene matches: 12. Here the CDR3 reads CASSQGLAGRATYEQYF. The CDR3 region has the DNA TGCGCCAGCAGCCAAGGGCTAGCGGGCAGGGCAACGTACGAGCAGTACTTC.

This clonotype was counted a few times. The rearrangement joins TRBV28 to TRBJ1-5; D unclear. Germline V lookup: CDR1 MDHEN, CDR2 SYDVKM. Deletions cut 7 bases from V and 5 bases from J, with 12 bases between. There are 13 residues in the CDR3. The CDR3 nucleotides are TGTGCCAGCAAAAGGATTTTTGATCAGCCCCAGCATTTT. Its protein product is CASKRIFDQPQHF. Variable domain in full (rest from reference TRBV28 and TRBJ1-5): DVKVTQSSRYLVKRTGEKVFLECVQDMDHENMFWYRQDPGLGLRLIYFSYDVKMKEKGDIPEGYSVSREKKERFSLILESASTNQTSMYLCASKRIFDQPQHFGDGTRLSIL.

This clonotype has ten or more counts. V usage is TRBV29-1 and J usage is TRBJ2-7; D possibly corresponds to TRBD1 (6 bases). The V and J ends lost 3 bases and 2 bases respectively, with 14 bases between them. CDR1 and CDR2 from the germline V gene are SQVTM and ANQGSEA. CDR3 length: 14 residues. Here the CDR3 reads CSVDPGHGPYEQYF. The CDR3 bases are TGCAGCGTTGACCCGGGACATGGACCCTACGAGCAGTACTTC.

This clonotype was seen a handful of times. The gene calls are TRBV6-1 and TRBJ1-1, with TRBD1 matching 9 bases. CDR3 length: 12 residues. J gave up 8 bases and V 6 bases, and 4 bases lay outside the gene matches. Germline lookup yields CDR1 MNHNS and CDR2 SASEGT. The CDR3 nucleotides are TGTGCCAGCAGCTACGGACAGGGGGAAGCTTTCTTT. This encodes CASSYGQGEAFF.

This clonotype turned up a few times. The rearrangement uses TRBV4-1 and TRBJ2-7; 13 bases line up with TRBD2. The CDR3 loop spans 19 amino acids. V trimming: 0 bases; J trimming: 6 bases; junction bases outside the gene matches: 14. Germline loops: CDR1 MGHRA, CDR2 YSYEKL. The CDR3 bases are TGCGCCAGCAGCCAAGATTCGCTCGCTCCGGGACTAGCGGGATTCGAGCAGTACTTC. It is translated as CASSQDSLAPGLAGFEQYF.

In regard to this clonotype: A much larger clone differs by one base, so this may be a read error. The chain uses TRBV7-8 and TRBJ2-2, with D possibly being TRBD2 (5 bases). The CDR3 has 17 residues. Germline-derived CDR1 and CDR2 are SGHVS and FQNEAQ. The CDR3 here is CDSSATRLLGNTGELFF. For the CDR3, the DNA is TGTGACAGCAGCGCTACTAGGCTCCTTGGTAACACCGGGGAGCTGTTTTTT.

Only a few counts were recorded for this clonotype. This chain connects TRBV20-1 to TRBJ2-1; D is undetermined. The CDR3 extends over 12 amino acids. V lost 0 bases and J lost 6, with 6 bases in between. CDR1 and CDR2 from the germline V gene are DFQATT and SNEGSKA (reference sequence). For the CDR3, the DNA is TGCAGTGCTAGAGAAGGGTTCAATGAGCAGTTCTTC. It yields the protein CSAREGFNEQFF.

The chain couples TRBV29-1 to TRBJ2-7, with TRBD1 as a possible D gene (5 bases). Trimming stripped 4 bases from V and 0 bases from J, with 10 bases between. The CDR3 is 13 residues long. Germline V gene lookup returns CDR1 SQVTM and CDR2 ANQGSEA. Here the CDR3 DNA reads TGCAGCGTTGGTAGGACACGCTCCTACGAGCAGTACTTC. Translating gives CSVGRTRSYEQYF.

By share of the sample, this clonotype is medium-sized. The rearrangement uses TRBV6-6 and TRBJ1-5; perhaps TRBD1 as D (5 bases). Germline-derived CDR1 and CDR2 are MNHNY and SVGAGI (reference sequence). This CDR3 spans 15 amino acids. Trimming pared 4 bases from V and 0 bases from J, leaving 10 bases between. In DNA, the CDR3 is TGTGCCAGCAGTTCTACAGGTTATAGCAATCAGCCCCAGCATTTT. This gives the protein CASSSTGYSNQPQHF.

This chain joins TRBV24-1 and TRBJ1-2, with D perhaps matching TRBD1 (5 bases). V lost 9 bases to trimming and J lost 5 bases, with 15 bases between them. Germline V gene data show CDR1 as KGHDR and CDR2 as SFDVKD. The length of the CDR3 is 13 residues. CDR3 sequence: CATSGGHQYGYTF. CDR3 DNA sequence: TGTGCCACCTCCGGCGGACATCAATATGGCTACACCTTC.

V usage is TRBV28 and J usage is TRBJ1-1, with D possibly matching TRBD1 (5 bases). Germline CDR1 is MDHEN and CDR2 is SYDVKM. V lost 5 bases and J lost 11, with 21 bases in between. The CDR3 runs to 14 residues. CDR3 DNA sequence: TGTGCCAGCAGTCCGATCGGGGCTTCAGGGCGGGCTTTCTTT. Residues: CASSPIGASGRAFF. Together with reference TRBV28 and TRBJ1-1, the CDR3 gives the full variable domain: DVKVTQSSRYLVKRTGEKVFLECVQDMDHENMFWYRQDPGLGLRLIYFSYDVKMKEKGDIPEGYSVSREKKERFSLILESASTNQTSMYLCASSPIGASGRAFFGQGTRLTVV.

This rearrangement joins TRBV18 to TRBJ2-3; no clear D gene. Trimming pared 4 bases from V and 14 bases from J, leaving 13 bases between. This CDR3 comprises 11 residues. Germline CDR1 and CDR2: KGHSH and LQKENI. Written as DNA, the CDR3 is TGTGCCAGCTCACAGGAGACTGAGCTGTATTTT. Encoded protein: CASSQETELYF.

This clonotype was counted many times. The chain uses TRBV29-1 and TRBJ2-1; 8 positions agree with TRBD1. CDR3 length: 12 amino acids. Trimming took 2 bases from V and 7 from J; bases not matched to a gene: 1. In germline, CDR1 is SQVTM, CDR2 ANQGSEA. In DNA, the CDR3 is TGCAGCGTTGAAAGGACAGGGAATGAGCAGTTCTTC. It is translated as CSVERTGNEQFF.

This clonotype has a handful of counts. The rearrangement uses TRBV4-1 and TRBJ2-2; D is unresolved. The CDR3 spans 18 residues. Germline V lookup: CDR1 MGHRA, CDR2 YSYEKL. V lost 0 bases, J lost 4 bases, and 18 bases lay in between. The CDR3 spells CASSQETLSEGSTGELFF. The CDR3 nucleotides read TGCGCCAGCAGCCAAGAAACCCTGTCCGAAGGGTCCACCGGGGAGCTGTTTTTT.

V gene TRBV5-1 combines with J gene TRBJ1-1; no clear D gene. The CDR3 is made up of 14 amino acids. Trimming left V 0 bases short and J 3 bases short, with 9 bases between. Germline CDR1 SGHRS, CDR2 YFSETQ. The CDR3 sequence: CASSLDRWDTEAFF. CDR3 in DNA: TGCGCCAGCAGCTTGGACCGGTGGGACACTGAAGCTTTCTTT.